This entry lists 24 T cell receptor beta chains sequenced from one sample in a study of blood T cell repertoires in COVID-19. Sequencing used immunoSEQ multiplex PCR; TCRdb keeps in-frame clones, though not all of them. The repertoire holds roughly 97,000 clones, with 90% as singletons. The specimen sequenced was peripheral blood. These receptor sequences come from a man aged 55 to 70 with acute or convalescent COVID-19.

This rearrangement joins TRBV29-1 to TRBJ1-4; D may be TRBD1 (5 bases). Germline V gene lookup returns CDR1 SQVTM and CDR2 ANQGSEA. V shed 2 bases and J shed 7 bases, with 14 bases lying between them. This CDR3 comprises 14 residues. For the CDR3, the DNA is TGCAGCGTTGAAAAGGACACTCCAGGTGAAAAACTGTTTTTT. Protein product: CSVEKDTPGEKLFF.

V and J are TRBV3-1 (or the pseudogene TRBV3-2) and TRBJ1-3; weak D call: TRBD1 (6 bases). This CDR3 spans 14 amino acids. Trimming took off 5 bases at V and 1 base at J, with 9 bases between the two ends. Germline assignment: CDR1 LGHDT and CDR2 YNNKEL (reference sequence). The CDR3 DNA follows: TGTGCCAGCAGCTACGGGACATCTGGAAACACCATATATTTT. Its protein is CASSYGTSGNTIYF.

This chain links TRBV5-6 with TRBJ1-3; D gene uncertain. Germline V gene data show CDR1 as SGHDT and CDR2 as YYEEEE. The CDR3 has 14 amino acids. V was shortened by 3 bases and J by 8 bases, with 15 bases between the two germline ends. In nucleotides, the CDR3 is TGTGCCAGCAGCTCCCGCGATAGGGAGGACACCATATATTTT. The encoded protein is CASSSRDREDTIYF.

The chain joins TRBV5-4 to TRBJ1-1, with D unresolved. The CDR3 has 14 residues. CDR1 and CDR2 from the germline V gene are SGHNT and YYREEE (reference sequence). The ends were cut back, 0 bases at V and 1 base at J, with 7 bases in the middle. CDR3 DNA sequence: TGTGCCAGCAGCTTGGTGCCGGGGAACACTGAAGCTTTCTTT. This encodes CASSLVPGNTEAFF. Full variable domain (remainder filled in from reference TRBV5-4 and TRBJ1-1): ETGVTQSPTHLIKTRGQQVTLRCSSQSGHNTVSWYQQALGQGPQFIFQYYREEENGRGNFPPRFSGLQFPNYSSELNVNALELDDSALYLCASSLVPGNTEAFFGQGTRLTVV.

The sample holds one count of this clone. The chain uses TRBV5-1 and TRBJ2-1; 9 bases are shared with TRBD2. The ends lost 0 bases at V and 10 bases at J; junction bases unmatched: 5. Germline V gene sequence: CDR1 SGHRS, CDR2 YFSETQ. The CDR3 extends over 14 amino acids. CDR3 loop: CASSLDTTSGEQFF. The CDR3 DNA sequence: TGCGCCAGCAGCTTGGACACCACTAGCGGGGAGCAGTTCTTC.

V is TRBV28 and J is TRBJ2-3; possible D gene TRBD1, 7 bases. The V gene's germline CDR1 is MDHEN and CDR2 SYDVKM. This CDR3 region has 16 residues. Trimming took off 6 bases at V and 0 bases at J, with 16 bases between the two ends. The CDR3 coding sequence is TGTGCCAGCAGACCCCCAGGGGGGAATAGCACAGATACGCAGTATTTT. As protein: CASRPPGGNSTDTQYF.

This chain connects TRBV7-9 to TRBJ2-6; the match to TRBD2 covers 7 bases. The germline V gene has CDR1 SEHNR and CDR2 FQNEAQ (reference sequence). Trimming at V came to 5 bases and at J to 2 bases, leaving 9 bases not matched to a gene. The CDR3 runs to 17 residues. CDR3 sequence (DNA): TGTGCCAGCAGCCGGGGAGGGGCCGGACCTGGGGCCAACGTCCTGACTTTC. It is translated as CASSRGGAGPGANVLTF.

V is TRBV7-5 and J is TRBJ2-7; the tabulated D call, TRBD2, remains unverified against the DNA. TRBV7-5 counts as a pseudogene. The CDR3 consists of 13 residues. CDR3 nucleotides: TGCTCCAAGAGGAAAAAAAGAGTGAGTGAGCAGTACGTC. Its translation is CSKRKKRVSEQYV.

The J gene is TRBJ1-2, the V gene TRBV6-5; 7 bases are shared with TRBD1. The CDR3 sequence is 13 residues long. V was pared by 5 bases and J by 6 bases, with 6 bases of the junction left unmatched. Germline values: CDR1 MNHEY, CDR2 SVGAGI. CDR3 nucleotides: TGTGCCAGCAGTCCGACAGGGTTGGATGGCTACACCTTC. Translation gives CASSPTGLDGYTF.

CDR3 DNA: TGCGCCAGCAGCTCACAAACGTCAGGAAACACTGAAGCTTTCTTT. It encodes CASSSQTSGNTEAFF. The chain links TRBV5-1 to TRBJ1-1, with D hard to call. This CDR3 spans 15 amino acids. Germline lookup yields CDR1 SGHRS and CDR2 YFSETQ. The V end was cut by 3 bases, the J end by 2 bases, with 14 bases between. Variable domain in full (rest from reference TRBV5-1 and TRBJ1-1): KAGVTQTPRYLIKTRGQQVTLSCSPISGHRSVSWYQQTPGQGLQFLFEYFSETQRNKGNFPGRFSGRQFSNSRSEMNVSTLELGDSALYLCASSSQTSGNTEAFFGQGTRLTVV.

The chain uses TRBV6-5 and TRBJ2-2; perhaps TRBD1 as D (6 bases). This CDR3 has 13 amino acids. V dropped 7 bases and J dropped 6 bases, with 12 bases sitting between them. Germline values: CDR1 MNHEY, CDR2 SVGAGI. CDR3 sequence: CASTTGRAGELFF. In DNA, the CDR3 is TGTGCCAGCACGACAGGCCGGGCCGGGGAGCTGTTTTTT.

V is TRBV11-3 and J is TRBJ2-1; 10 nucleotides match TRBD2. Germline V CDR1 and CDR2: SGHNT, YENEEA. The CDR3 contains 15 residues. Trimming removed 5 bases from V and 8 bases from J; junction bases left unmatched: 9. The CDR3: CASSASGGAFHEQFF. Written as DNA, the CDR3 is TGTGCCAGCAGCGCCAGCGGGGGGGCTTTCCATGAGCAGTTCTTC. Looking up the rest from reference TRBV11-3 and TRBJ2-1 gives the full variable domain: EAGVVQSPRYKIIEKKQPVAFWCNPISGHNTLYWYLQNLGQGPELLIRYENEEAVDDSQLPKDRFSAERLKGVDSTLKIQPAELGDSAVYLCASSASGGAFHEQFFGPGTRLTVL.

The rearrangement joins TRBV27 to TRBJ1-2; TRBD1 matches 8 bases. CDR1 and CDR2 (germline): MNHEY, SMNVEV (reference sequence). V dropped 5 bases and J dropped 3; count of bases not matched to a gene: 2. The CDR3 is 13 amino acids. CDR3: CASSLGQDYGYTF. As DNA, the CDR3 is TGTGCCAGCAGTCTGGGACAGGACTATGGCTACACCTTC.

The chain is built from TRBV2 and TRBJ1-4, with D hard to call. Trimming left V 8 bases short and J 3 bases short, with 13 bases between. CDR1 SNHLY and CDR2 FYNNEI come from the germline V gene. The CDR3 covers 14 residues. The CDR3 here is CASSFKRANEKLFF. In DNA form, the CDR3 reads TGTGCCAGCTCGTTTAAGCGGGCTAATGAAAAACTGTTTTTT.

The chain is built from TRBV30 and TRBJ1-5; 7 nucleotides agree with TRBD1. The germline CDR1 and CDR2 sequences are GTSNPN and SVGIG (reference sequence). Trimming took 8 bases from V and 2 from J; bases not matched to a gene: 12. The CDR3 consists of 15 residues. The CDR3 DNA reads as TGTGCCCGGACTCGGACAGGATTTGGCAATCAGCCCCAGCATTTT. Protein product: CARTRTGFGNQPQHF. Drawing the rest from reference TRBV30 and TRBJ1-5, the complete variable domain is SQTIHQWPATLVQPVGSPLSLECTVEGTSNPNLYWYRQAAGRGLQLLFYSVGIGQISSEVPQNLSASRPQDRQFILSSKKLLLSDSGFYLCARTRTGFGNQPQHFGDGTRLSIL.

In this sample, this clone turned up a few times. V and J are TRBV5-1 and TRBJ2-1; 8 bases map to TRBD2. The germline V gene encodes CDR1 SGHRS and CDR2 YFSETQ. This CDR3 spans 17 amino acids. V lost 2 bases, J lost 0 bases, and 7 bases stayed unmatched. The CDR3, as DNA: TGCGCCAGCAGCTTCTTGGGAGGGACTAGCTCCTACAATGAGCAGTTCTTC. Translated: CASSFLGGTSSYNEQFF. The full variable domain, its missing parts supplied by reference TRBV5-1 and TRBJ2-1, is KAGVTQTPRYLIKTRGQQVTLSCSPISGHRSVSWYQQTPGQGLQFLFEYFSETQRNKGNFPGRFSGRQFSNSRSEMNVSTLELGDSALYLCASSFLGGTSSYNEQFFGPGTRLTVL.

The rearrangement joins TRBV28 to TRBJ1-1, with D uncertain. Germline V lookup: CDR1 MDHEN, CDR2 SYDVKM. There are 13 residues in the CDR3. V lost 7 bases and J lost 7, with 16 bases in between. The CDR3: CASTPPGSNEAFF. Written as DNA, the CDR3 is TGTGCCAGCACCCCGCCCGGGTCGAATGAAGCTTTCTTT.

The chain's CDR3 is CASSPAGLNTEAFF. CDR3 in DNA: TGTGCCAGCTCACCCGCGGGGCTGAACACTGAAGCTTTCTTT. This chain uses TRBV18 with TRBJ1-1; D is possibly TRBD1 (5 bases). In germline, CDR1 is KGHSH, CDR2 LQKENI. The V and J ends lost 3 bases and 0 bases respectively, with 8 bases between them. The CDR3 has 14 amino acids.

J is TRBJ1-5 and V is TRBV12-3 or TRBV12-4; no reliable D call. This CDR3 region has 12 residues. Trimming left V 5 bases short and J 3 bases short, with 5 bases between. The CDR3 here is CASSPYNQPQHF. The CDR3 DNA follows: TGTGCCAGCAGTCCCTACAATCAGCCCCAGCATTTT.

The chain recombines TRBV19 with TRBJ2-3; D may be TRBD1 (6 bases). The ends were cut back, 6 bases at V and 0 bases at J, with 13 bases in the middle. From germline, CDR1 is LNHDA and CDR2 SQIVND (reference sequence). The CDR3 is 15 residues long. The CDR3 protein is CASRTGISSTDTQYF. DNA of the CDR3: TGTGCCAGTAGGACAGGAATTTCTAGCACAGATACGCAGTATTTT.

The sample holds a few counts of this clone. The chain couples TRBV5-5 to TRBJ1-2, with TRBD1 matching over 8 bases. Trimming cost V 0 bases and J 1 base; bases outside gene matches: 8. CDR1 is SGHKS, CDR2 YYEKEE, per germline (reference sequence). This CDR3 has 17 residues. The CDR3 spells CASSLGHRGRSNYGYTF. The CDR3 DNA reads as TGTGCCAGCAGCTTGGGGCACAGGGGGAGGAGTAACTATGGCTACACCTTC. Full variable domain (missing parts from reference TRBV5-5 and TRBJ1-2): DAGVTQSPTHLIKTRGQQVTLRCSPISGHKSVSWYQQVLGQGPQFIFQYYEKEERGRGNFPDRFSARQFPNYSSELNVNALLLGDSALYLCASSLGHRGRSNYGYTFGSGTRLTVV.

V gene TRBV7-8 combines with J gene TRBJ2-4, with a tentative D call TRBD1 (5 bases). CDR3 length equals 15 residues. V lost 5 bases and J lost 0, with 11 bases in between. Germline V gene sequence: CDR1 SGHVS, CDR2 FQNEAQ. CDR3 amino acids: CASSLQGVAKNIQYF. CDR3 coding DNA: TGTGCCAGCAGCCTTCAAGGGGTAGCCAAAAACATTCAGTACTTC.

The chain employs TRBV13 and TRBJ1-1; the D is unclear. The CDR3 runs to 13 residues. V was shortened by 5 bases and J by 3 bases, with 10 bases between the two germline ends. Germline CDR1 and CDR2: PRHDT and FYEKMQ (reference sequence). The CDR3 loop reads CASSLQSYTEAFF. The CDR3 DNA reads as TGTGCCAGCAGCCTACAGAGCTACACTGAAGCTTTCTTT.

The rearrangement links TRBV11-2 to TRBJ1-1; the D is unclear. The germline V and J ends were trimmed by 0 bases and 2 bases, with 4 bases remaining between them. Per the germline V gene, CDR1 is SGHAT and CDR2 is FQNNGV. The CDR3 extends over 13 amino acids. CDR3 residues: CASSLDTNTEAFF. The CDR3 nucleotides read TGTGCCAGCAGCTTAGACACAAACACTGAAGCTTTCTTT.